This T cell receptor (beta chain) derives from a study of blood T cell repertoires in COVID-19 (dated by TCRdb to the early 2020s). For the wider study: Samples from collaborators originated in the United States, Italy and Spain and spanned both the acute and convalescent phases of COVID-19. Deeply sampled blood TCRbeta repertoires from subjects exposed to, actively infected with, or recovered from COVID-19 were included in the dataset. A freely available public database, intended as a resource for researchers studying the immune response to SARS-CoV-2, is where the repertoires were released. The prospective study material was composed of cDNA or gDNA derived from T cells, B-cell-depleted T cells, or PBMCs. Where available, HLA class I and class II types were taken from metadata supplied by the sample provider and were not determined by assay-based typing. The samples were drawn from two sources: the first 160 participants of the ongoing ImmuneRACE study, and 1,200 or so subjects contributed by 6 global collaborators. Nearly every sample came with metadata listing a de-identified subject ID, COVID-19 status, age in years and sex. Study-level results and caveats: The amount of clinical and demographic metadata varied by source and participant and was provided uncurated.

Enrolling through a virtual design, the prospective study's participants ranged in age from roughly 18 to 89 years and lived across 20 to 25 United States geographic areas. In the prospective study, cohorts were assigned on the basis of participant-reported clinical history obtained from a screening survey and a study questionnaire. In the prospective study, mobile phlebotomists collected whole blood, serum and a nasopharyngeal or oropharyngeal swab from each participant. Participants in the prospective study had the option to provide additional blood draws and questionnaires over a roughly 2-month period. Before DNA extraction, prospective study blood samples were shipped either frozen or at room temperature. TCRbeta CDR3 regions were amplified from genomic DNA using the immunoSEQ Assay, a bias-controlled multiplex PCR. The original methods were these. The number of nucleated cells in each sample was estimated from the amplification of reference gene primers within the assay. To quantify the absolute abundance of each unique TCRbeta CDR3 rearrangement, sequence reads were collapsed and filtered. For each sample, productive Simpson clonality was calculated as the square root of Simpson's diversity index across productive rearrangements. TCRdb carries this immuneACCESS record with in-frame sequences only. Its versions omit some clonotypes, under half of them owing to an unresolved V gene in the studies checked, with the rest unexplained. That table supplies the V and J calls and clone size; D and trimming were determined from the DNA. This sample has roughly 290,000 clones in its table, and 85% to 90% of those were observed once. The ten largest clones capture about 1.7% of the sample.

CDR1 and CDR2 were assigned from the germline V gene (reference sequence) as GTSNPN and SVGIG. V is cut by 0 bases and J by 1 base, and the space between the germline ends is 13 bases. CDR3 length: 16 amino acids, cysteine to phenylalanine. This entry keeps only the CDR3 DNA: 48 bases, framed from base 1. As concerns this clone: Its cognate antigen has yet to be identified. Base qualities are not at hand, and no much larger clone is one base apart.

Sample: PBMCs or T cells enriched from blood (not recorded which). This clonotype was sampled from a woman aged 18 to 35 with acute COVID-19. Recombination linked TRBV30 to TRBJ2-1; TRBD2 is a possible D gene, resting on 5 matching bases. The nucleotide sequence is TGTGCCTGGAGTGTCACGGGATCGGTTTCCTACAATGAGCAGTTCTTC. Translated, it gives CAWSVTGSVSYNEQFF.